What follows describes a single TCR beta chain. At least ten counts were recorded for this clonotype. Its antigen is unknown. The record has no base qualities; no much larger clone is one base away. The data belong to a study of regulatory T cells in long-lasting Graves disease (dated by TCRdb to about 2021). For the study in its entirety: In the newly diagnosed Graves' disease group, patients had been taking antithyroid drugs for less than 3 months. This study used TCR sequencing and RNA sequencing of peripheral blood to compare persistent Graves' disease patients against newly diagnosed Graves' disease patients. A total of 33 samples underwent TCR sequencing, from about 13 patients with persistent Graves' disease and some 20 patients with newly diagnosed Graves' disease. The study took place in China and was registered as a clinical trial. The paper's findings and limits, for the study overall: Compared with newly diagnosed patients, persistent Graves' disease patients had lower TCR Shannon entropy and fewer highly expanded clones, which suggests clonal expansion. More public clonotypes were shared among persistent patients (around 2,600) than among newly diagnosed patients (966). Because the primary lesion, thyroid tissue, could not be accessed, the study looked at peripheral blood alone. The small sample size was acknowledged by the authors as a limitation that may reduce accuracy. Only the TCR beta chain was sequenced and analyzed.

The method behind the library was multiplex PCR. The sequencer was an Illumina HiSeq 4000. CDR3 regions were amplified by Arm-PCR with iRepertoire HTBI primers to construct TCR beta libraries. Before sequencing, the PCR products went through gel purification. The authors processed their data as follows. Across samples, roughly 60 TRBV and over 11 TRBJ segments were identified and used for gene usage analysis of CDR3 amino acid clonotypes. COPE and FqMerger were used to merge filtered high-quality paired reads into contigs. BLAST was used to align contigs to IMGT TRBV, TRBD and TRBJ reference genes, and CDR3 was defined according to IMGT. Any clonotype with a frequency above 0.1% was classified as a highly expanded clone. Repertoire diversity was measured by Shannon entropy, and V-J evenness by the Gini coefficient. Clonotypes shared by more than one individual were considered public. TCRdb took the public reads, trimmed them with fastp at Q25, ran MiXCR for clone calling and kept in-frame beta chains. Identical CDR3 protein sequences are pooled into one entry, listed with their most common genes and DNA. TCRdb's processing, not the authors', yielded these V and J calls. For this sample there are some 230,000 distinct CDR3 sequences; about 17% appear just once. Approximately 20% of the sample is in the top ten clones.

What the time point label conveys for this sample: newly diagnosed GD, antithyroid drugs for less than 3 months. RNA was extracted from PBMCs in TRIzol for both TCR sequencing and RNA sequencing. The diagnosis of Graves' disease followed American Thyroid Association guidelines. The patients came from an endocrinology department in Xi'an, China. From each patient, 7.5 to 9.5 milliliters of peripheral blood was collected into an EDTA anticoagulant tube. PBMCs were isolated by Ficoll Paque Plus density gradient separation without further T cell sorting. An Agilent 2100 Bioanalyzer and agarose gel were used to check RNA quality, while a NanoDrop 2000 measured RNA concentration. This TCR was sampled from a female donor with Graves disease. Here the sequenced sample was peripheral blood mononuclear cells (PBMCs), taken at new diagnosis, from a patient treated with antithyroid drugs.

The CDR3 region reads CASSRTGGDYEQYF. The bases are TGCGCCAGCAGCCGGACAGGGGGCGACTACGAGCAGTACTTC. The chain uses TRBV5-1 and TRBJ2-7; 11 bases in between match TRBD1. The CDR3 sequence holds 14 residues, the cysteine and phenylalanine included. Just the 42-base CDR3 DNA is kept, in frame starting at base 1. V lost 4 bases and J lost 3 bases, and the count of bases not matched to a germline gene is 3. Via the germline V gene, CDR1 is SGHRS and CDR2 YFSETQ.